This section outlines one T cell receptor (beta chain) sequence together with its context. Antigen unknown. This sample is drawn from a study of cytomegalovirus exposure and HLA in healthy donors. Broader study findings: Donor immune exposure was known only as CMV serostatus. In an earlier analysis, in around 590 donors, most V segments appeared productive either ~90% or ~30% of the time. Overall, approximately 150 TCR beta chains were annotated as cytomegalovirus-associated.

Trimming took 4 bases from V and 5 from J, leaving 10 bases between them. The CDR3 has 13 amino acids. Germline V gives CDR1 MNHEY, CDR2 SVGAGI. The PCR had 60 Vbeta and 13 Jbeta primers. Measured with immunoSEQ multiplex PCR; TCRdb has only the in-frame clones, and not every one. The table has approximately 110,000 clones, about 78% seen once. The sequencing input was PBMCs. The clonotype comes from a man aged 25-45 years in good health and CMV-seronegative. J is TRBJ2-3 and V is TRBV6-5, with D tentatively TRBD1 (6 bases). The DNA of the CDR3 is TGTGCCAGCAGTTCCCGAGGGGGAGATACGCAGTATTTT. Protein product: CASSSRGGDTQYF.